This record looks at one T cell receptor (beta chain) sequence and its context. Its antigen has not been determined. The record has no base qualities; no much larger clone is one base away. Peripheral blood CD8+ and CD4+ T cells from healthy donors, Susac syndrome patients and multiple sclerosis patients were profiled using high-throughput TCR beta sequencing. The healthy donors served as controls matched for age and sex. Bulk CD8+ and CD4+ T cells were purified by magnetic negative isolation, whereas CD8+ TEMRA cells were enriched by FACS. Blood was drawn into EDTA tubes, processed within 24 hours, and PBMCs were isolated by density gradient centrifugation. PBMCs intended for TCR sequencing were cryopreserved in liquid nitrogen and thawed later in a water bath at 37 degrees C. Purity of sorted or isolated CD4+, CD8+ and CD8+ TEMRA cells was at least 90%. This specimen comes from a study of CD8 T cells in Susac syndrome (dated by TCRdb to the late 2010s). About the investigation overall: The study used repertoire sequencing to test whether antigen drove CD8+ T cell activation and differentiation in Susac syndrome.

The CDR3 runs 13 residues from the cysteine to the phenylalanine. Of the read, only the CDR3 DNA is kept; its 39 bases are in frame from base 1. The germline V gene sets CDR1 to SGHTA and CDR2 to FQGTGA. Trimming leaves V shorter by 5 bases and J shorter by 15 bases, with the junction holding 8 bases beyond the gene matches. RNA was extracted using the RNeasy kit, and roughly 0.5 to 1 ug of the RNA was reverse transcribed with random hexamers. TCR beta CDR3 regions were amplified with the immunoSEQ multiplex PCR assay covering 54 Vbeta and 13 Jbeta segments. Bias from PCR amplification was corrected by using a synthetic template baseline for primer optimization and for computational correction. The original methods were these. Only productive sequences were kept, with reads annotated to V, D and J genes according to IMGT and analyzed in immunoSEQ Analyzer. To calculate clonality, Shannon entropy was normalized by log2 of the number of productive unique sequences and then subtracted from one. For each patient and control, public and private clones were evaluated within the 100 most prevalent clones. A clone was defined as Susac-specific if it was absent from the healthy and MS cohorts, from 1052 published viral clones and from other ImmuneACCESS disease sequences. TCRdb reprocessed the public reads (quality trimming at Q25 with fastp, clone calling with MiXCR) and kept in-frame beta chains. Identical CDR3 proteins give one entry, which carries the most common genes and DNA. These V and J calls rely on TCRdb rather than the paper's analysis. Counted in this sample were 180,000 or so distinct CDR3 sequences; around 96% of them appeared once. Over 0.12% of the sample is taken by the ten largest.

Broader findings and caveats from the paper: The study acknowledged that relatively few individuals were included in the TCR sequencing and HLA analysis.

Recombination joined TRBV7-3 with TRBJ2-6; 9 central bases correspond to TRBD1. The TCR was taken from a human donor in good health. Sequenced material: CD4+ T cells from PBMCs. The CDR3 corresponds to CASSRGQGEPLTF. DNA sequence: TGTGCCAGCAGCCGGGGACAGGGTGAGCCCCTGACTTTC.